Below are 29 T cell receptor beta chains sequenced from a single sample in a study of T cell clonotyping in hematopoietic cell transplantation. This table comes from immunoSEQ multiplex PCR, and its TCRdb copy is limited to in-frame clones, with some not included. The sample consists of fewer than 20,000 clones, roughly 93% of them appearing once. Time point reported: recipient sample about 28 days before transplant, after cytoreduction. The specimen comprised peripheral blood mononuclear cells, sampled before stem cell transplant. The receptors originated from a man aged 18 to 29 with biphenotypic leukemia. Some clones in this sample may be carry-over from other donors' samples.

J is TRBJ1-5 and V is TRBV5-8, with D perhaps TRBD1 (5 bases). The CDR3 sequence is 17 residues long. Germline loops: CDR1 SGHTS, CDR2 YDEGEE. V gave up 4 bases and J gave up 7 bases, with 24 bases separating them. The CDR3 region has the DNA TGTGCCAGCAGCCCGAGTTTGGTATGGAGGGGTAACCAGCCCCAGCATTTT. Protein: CASSPSLVWRGNQPQHF.

The chain carries TRBV28 and TRBJ1-5; D unresolved. The CDR3 is made up of 16 amino acids. Trimming stripped 6 bases from V and 0 bases from J, with 15 bases between. The germline gives CDR1 MDHEN, CDR2 SYDVKM. The CDR3 is CASRRDTTISNQPQHF. The DNA for the CDR3 is TGTGCCAGCAGGAGGGATACGACAATTAGCAATCAGCCCCAGCATTTT.

The rearrangement uses TRBV30 and TRBJ2-6; no clear D. The CDR3 runs 13 residues. V lost 6 bases and J 4 bases, leaving 10 bases between the germline ends. Germline loops: CDR1 GTSNPN, CDR2 SVGIG (reference sequence). CDR3 DNA: TGTGCCTGTTCGCCGGCGGGGGCCAACGTCCTGACTTTC. This translates into CACSPAGANVLTF. The complete variable domain, with remaining parts taken from reference TRBV30 and TRBJ2-6, reads SQTIHQWPATLVQPVGSPLSLECTVEGTSNPNLYWYRQAAGRGLQLLFYSVGIGQISSEVPQNLSASRPQDRQFILSSKKLLLSDSGFYLCACSPAGANVLTFGAGSRLTVL.

The chain carries TRBV5-1 and TRBJ2-2, with D unresolved. Germline V gives CDR1 SGHRS, CDR2 YFSETQ. V gave up 0 bases and J gave up 0 bases, with 6 bases separating them. The CDR3 consists of 15 residues. This chain's CDR3 is CASSLGAANTGELFF. The CDR3 DNA reads as TGCGCCAGCAGCTTGGGGGCGGCGAACACCGGGGAGCTGTTTTTT.

The chain uses TRBV19 and TRBJ1-6, with a tentative D call TRBD1 (6 bases). With 5 bases removed from V and 7 bases from J, the gap between germline ends came to 12 bases. The CDR3 contains 14 residues. Germline values: CDR1 LNHDA, CDR2 SQIVND (reference sequence). Written as DNA, the CDR3 is TGTGCCAGTAGTCGGGGGCTGGACAATTCACCCCTCCACTTT. Translated, it gives CASSRGLDNSPLHF.

This chain links TRBV30 with TRBJ2-3, with D perhaps TRBD1 or TRBD2 (5 bases each). The CDR3 runs to 15 residues. Trimming cost V 0 bases and J 6 bases, with 16 bases left between them. Germline lookup yields CDR1 GTSNPN and CDR2 SVGIG (reference sequence). CDR3 in amino acids: CAWSVDGGPLDTQYF. CDR3 DNA sequence: TGTGCCTGGAGTGTAGATGGGGGTCCTCTGGATACGCAGTATTTT.

The chain links TRBV7-9 to TRBJ2-4, with D hard to call. The germline V gene encodes CDR1 SEHNR and CDR2 FQNEAQ (reference sequence). Trimming shortened V by 5 bases and J by 0 bases, and 20 bases separated the two germline ends. The CDR3 has 18 residues. In DNA form, the CDR3 reads TGTGCCAGCAGCCCCCGGCAATTGGCAGGAATAGCCAAAAACATTCAGTACTTC. It is translated as CASSPRQLAGIAKNIQYF.

V is TRBV2 and J is TRBJ1-2; D is uncertain. Per germline, CDR1 SNHLY and CDR2 FYNNEI. V dropped 5 bases and J dropped 6 bases, with 19 bases sitting between them. CDR3 length: 15 amino acids. As DNA, the CDR3 is TGTGCCAGCAGTCCGAGACACCCCTTTAGGGATGGCTACACCTTC. This encodes CASSPRHPFRDGYTF.

The chain has TRBV10-3 and TRBJ2-5, with D maybe TRBD1 (6 bases). V dropped 10 bases and J dropped 5 bases, with 23 bases sitting between them. The CDR3 runs 15 residues. Germline CDR1 and CDR2: ENHRY and SYGVKD. In DNA form, the CDR3 reads TGTGCCAGCCAGGGCCTCGGTGGGGGCGCGGAGACCCAGTACTTC. This encodes CASQGLGGGAETQYF.

V gene TRBV2 combines with J gene TRBJ2-3; D is perhaps TRBD2 (6 bases). This CDR3 comprises 13 residues. V was shortened by 8 bases and J by 1 base, with 10 bases between the two germline ends. Germline CDR1 SNHLY, CDR2 FYNNEI. CDR3 protein: CASGRGGTDTQYF. CDR3 nucleotide sequence: TGTGCCAGCGGGCGGGGAGGCACAGATACGCAGTATTTT.

The J gene is TRBJ2-1, the V gene TRBV29-1; 9 positions match TRBD1. Germline CDR1 is SQVTM and CDR2 is ANQGSEA. Trimming removed 7 bases from V and 10 bases from J; junction bases left unmatched: 8. This CDR3 spans 12 amino acids. Here the CDR3 reads CSERQGDREQFF. CDR3 DNA: TGCAGCGAGCGACAGGGGGACAGGGAGCAGTTCTTC.

This sequence joins TRBV28 and TRBJ1-5; maybe TRBD1 (5 bases). V gave up 5 bases and J gave up 0 bases, with 17 bases separating them. In germline, CDR1 is MDHEN, CDR2 SYDVKM. This CDR3 is 17 amino acids long. CDR3 sequence: CASSPPPGTDSNQPQHF. CDR3 nucleotide sequence: TGTGCCAGCAGTCCCCCCCCCGGGACGGATAGCAATCAGCCCCAGCATTTT.

The chain recombines TRBV6-1 with TRBJ2-7, with D tentatively TRBD2 (5 bases). This CDR3 region has 12 residues. Trimming took off 2 bases at V and 4 bases at J, with 6 bases between the two ends. Germline CDR1 and CDR2: MNHNS and SASEGT. The CDR3 coding sequence is TGTGCCAGCAGTGAAAGGGAGTACGAGCAGTACTTC. It specifies CASSEREYEQYF.

This chain connects TRBV5-1 to TRBJ1-6; D perhaps matches TRBD1 (6 bases). V was clipped by 6 bases and J by 0 bases, with 13 bases between them. The CDR3 totals 16 residues. Germline assignment: CDR1 SGHRS and CDR2 YFSETQ. The CDR3 loop is CASTLRGGSYNSPLHF. CDR3 DNA sequence: TGCGCCAGCACCCTAAGAGGGGGCTCCTATAATTCACCCCTCCACTTT.

On this clone: A junction boundary mismatches the germline segment, possibly from a read error. V usage is TRBV6-5 and J usage is TRBJ1-1; possible D gene TRBD1, 5 bases. Germline loops: CDR1 MNHEY, CDR2 SVGAGI. The CDR3 length is 15 residues. CDR3 loop: CASSYSTAGNPEAFF. As DNA, the CDR3 is TGTGCCAGCAGTTACTCGACAGCCGGGAACCCTGAAGCTTTCTTT.

The genes are TRBV6-5 and TRBJ1-3; D is unclear. This CDR3 comprises 16 residues. Between the trimmed V and J ends, which lost 0 bases and 0 bases, there was a span of 9 bases. Per the germline V gene, CDR1 is MNHEY and CDR2 is SVGAGI. CDR3 bases: TGTGCCAGCAGTTACTCGGAGGGAATCTCTGGAAACACCATATATTTT. This codes for CASSYSEGISGNTIYF.

The chain couples TRBV27 to TRBJ1-2; TRBD1 is a possible D gene (6 bases). Looked up from germline, CDR1 is MNHEY and CDR2 is SMNVEV (reference sequence). Trimming shortened V by 5 bases and J by 4 bases, and 17 bases separated the two germline ends. The length of the CDR3 is 15 residues. CDR3 loop: CASSQLTGNAYGYTF. The CDR3 region has the DNA TGTGCCAGCAGTCAGCTGACAGGCAACGCCTATGGCTACACCTTC.

This chain links TRBV4-3 with TRBJ1-2, with D unresolved. The CDR3 is 17 residues long. Trimming pared 3 bases from V and 4 bases from J, leaving 21 bases between. CDR1 and CDR2 from the germline V gene are LGHNA and YSLEER. The CDR3 DNA reads as TGCGCCAGCAGCCAGGATCGATGGGCGGGAACCTTCTATGGCTACACCTTC. It is translated as CASSQDRWAGTFYGYTF.

The chain uses TRBV6-4 and TRBJ2-2; D possibly corresponds to TRBD1 (5 bases). The CDR3 loop spans 14 amino acids. Deletions cut 3 bases from V and 3 bases from J, with 8 bases between. The germline gives CDR1 MRHNA, CDR2 SNTAGT. The CDR3 DNA reads TGTGCCAGCAGTGATGCCAGGGACACCGGGGAGCTGTTTTTT. This encodes CASSDARDTGELFF.

This clone has only a few counts. The chain uses TRBV5-6 and TRBJ1-6; possible D gene TRBD1, 6 bases. The ends were cut back, 0 bases at V and 8 bases at J, with 12 bases in the middle. CDR1 is SGHDT, CDR2 YYEEEE, per germline. The CDR3 totals 15 residues. The DNA for the CDR3 is TGTGCCAGCAGCTTGGAAACAGGGTGGGATTCACCCCTCCACTTT. This sequence encodes CASSLETGWDSPLHF.

The chain combines TRBV30 with TRBJ2-5; 8 positions match TRBD2. Per germline, CDR1 GTSNPN and CDR2 SVGIG (reference sequence). The CDR3 sequence is 14 residues long. V lost 3 bases, J lost 6 bases, and 9 bases stayed unmatched. The chain's CDR3 is CAWRPGGAFQTQYF. The CDR3 DNA sequence: TGTGCCTGGAGGCCCGGGGGGGCTTTTCAGACCCAGTACTTC.

In this sample, this clone turned up a few times. The rearrangement joins TRBV7-9 to TRBJ2-1; the D call may be TRBD1 or TRBD2 (5 bases each). The germline gives CDR1 SEHNR, CDR2 FQNEAQ (reference sequence). The CDR3 has 13 amino acids. V was shortened by 3 bases and J by 5 bases, with 8 bases between the two germline ends. CDR3 residues: CASSLRGDNEQFF. The CDR3 DNA sequence: TGTGCCAGCAGCTTGAGAGGGGACAATGAGCAGTTCTTC.

The V gene is TRBV9, the J gene TRBJ2-5; D tentatively reads TRBD1 or TRBD2 (5 bases each). Trimming cost V 1 base and J 5 bases, with 9 bases left between them. Germline CDR1 is SGDLS and CDR2 is YYNGEE. The CDR3 is made up of 13 amino acids. The CDR3 nucleotides are TGTGCCAGCAGCGTAACGGGGCTGGAGACCCAGTACTTC. It specifies CASSVTGLETQYF. The full variable domain, its missing parts supplied by reference TRBV9 and TRBJ2-5, is DSGVTQTPKHLITATGQRVTLRCSPRSGDLSVYWYQQSLDQGLQFLIQYYNGEERAKGNILERFSAQQFPDLHSELNLSSLELGDSALYFCASSVTGLETQYFGPGTRLLVL.

This chain connects TRBV2 to TRBJ1-1; tentatively, D is TRBD1 (5 bases). Trimming removed 3 bases from V and 7 bases from J, with 9 bases in between. The CDR3 sequence is 12 residues long. Germline loops: CDR1 SNHLY, CDR2 FYNNEI. The chain's CDR3 is CASSDRDGEAFF. The CDR3 region has the DNA TGTGCCAGCAGTGACCGGGACGGTGAAGCTTTCTTT.

The chain couples TRBV30 to TRBJ2-7; 7 bases align to TRBD1. Germline V lookup: CDR1 GTSNPN, CDR2 SVGIG (reference sequence). This CDR3 contains 14 residues. Trimming at V came to 5 bases and at J to 3 bases, leaving 10 bases not matched to a gene. The CDR3 reads CAWRQGSVYYEQYF. In nucleotides, the CDR3 is TGTGCCTGGCGACAGGGTAGCGTTTACTACGAGCAGTACTTC.

The chain is built from TRBV11-2 and TRBJ2-7; 10 bases are shared with TRBD1. V trimming: 4 bases; J trimming: 5 bases; junction bases outside the gene matches: 8. This CDR3 is built from 15 residues. Germline V gene data show CDR1 as SGHAT and CDR2 as FQNNGV. The CDR3 protein is CASSWGTGESDEQYF. In DNA, the CDR3 is TGTGCCAGCAGCTGGGGGACAGGGGAAAGCGACGAGCAGTACTTC.

CDR3 DNA: TGTGCCAGCAGCTTGGAAGGGGGGAATTCACCCCTCCACTTT. It specifies CASSLEGGNSPLHF. The V call is TRBV7-2, the J call TRBJ1-6; a possible D gene is TRBD1 (6 bases). The CDR3 runs to 14 residues. V lost 3 bases, J lost 7 bases, and 10 bases lay in between. Germline V gene sequence: CDR1 SGHTA, CDR2 FQGNSA.

The chain is built from TRBV28 and TRBJ1-6; 7 bases align to TRBD1. The V gene's germline CDR1 is MDHEN and CDR2 SYDVKM. V trimming: 5 bases; J trimming: 6 bases; junction bases outside the gene matches: 4. This CDR3 is built from 14 residues. The CDR3 DNA is TGTGCCAGCAGTGCGGGACAGCCTAATTCACCCCTCCACTTT. This encodes CASSAGQPNSPLHF.

This clone was seen just once. The genes are TRBV7-9 and TRBJ1-5, with 11 bases aligning to TRBD1. The CDR3 covers 17 residues. Germline values: CDR1 SEHNR, CDR2 FQNEAQ (reference sequence). J lost 7 bases, V lost 0 bases, and 8 bases had no gene match. The CDR3 spells CASSLAFGQGARQPQHF. DNA of the CDR3: TGTGCCAGCAGCTTAGCTTTCGGACAGGGGGCGAGGCAGCCCCAGCATTTT.